This TCR beta chain was captured by sequencing in a study of T cell clonotyping in hematopoietic cell transplantation. As for the study in general: Cytoreduction preceded collection of pretransplant recipient samples.

On this clone itself: Its antigen is unidentified.

The data were produced by immunoSEQ multiplex PCR, yet TCRdb's version contains in-frame clones alone and is incomplete. The repertoire holds more than 40,000 clones, with 75% to 90% as singletons. As to time point: recipient sample about 28 days before transplant, after cytoreduction. Germline values: CDR1 MDHEN, CDR2 SYDVKM. The CDR3 loop spans 19 amino acids. V lost 8 bases and J lost 2, with 28 bases in between. Study-level points and caveats: Cells were unsorted, so CD4 and CD8 contributions were not separated. After transplant, recipient diversity fell while pathologically expanded clonotypes grew through day 180.

The chain employs TRBV28 and TRBJ1-5; maybe TRBD1 (5 bases). The sequences come from peripheral blood mononuclear cells, collected before stem cell transplant. This TCR was recovered from a man in his 60s with acute myeloid leukemia. Some clones in this sample may be carry-over from other donors' samples. The CDR3 region is CASPPVVPGSGGGNQPQHF. As DNA, the CDR3 is TGTGCCAGCCCTCCTGTAGTTCCAGGGAGCGGAGGGGGCAATCAGCCCCAGCATTTT.